This T cell receptor (beta chain) was identified during a study of blood T cells in healthy people across ages. V trimming: 4 bases; J trimming: 6 bases; junction bases outside the gene matches: 11. The CDR3 covers 16 residues. CDR1 and CDR2 (germline): SGHAT, FQNNGV. Study-level findings and limits: Greater diversity and more naive CD4+ cells were seen in long-lived donors than in aged donors. Changes seen in expanded clonotypes were possibly confounded by donor CMV status left unknown.

A sample-barcoded 5' primer and a J-beta primer mix were used in a second PCR of roughly 7 to 11 cycles. TCRdb fed the 5' RACE reads into MiXCR, producing one record per CDR3 protein. Of about 1,500,000 distinct CDR3 sequences listed, 42% were seen once; the top ten hold roughly 7.9%. Concerning this clonotype: Its antigen is not known.

The sample consisted of blood. This clonotype was sampled from a young woman in good health. The J gene is TRBJ2-1, the V gene TRBV11-2; 8 nucleotides align to TRBD1. The CDR3 bases are TGTGCCAGCAGCTCTCAGTTGGGGACAGGCGTCAATGAGCAGTTCTTC. As protein: CASSSQLGTGVNEQFF.